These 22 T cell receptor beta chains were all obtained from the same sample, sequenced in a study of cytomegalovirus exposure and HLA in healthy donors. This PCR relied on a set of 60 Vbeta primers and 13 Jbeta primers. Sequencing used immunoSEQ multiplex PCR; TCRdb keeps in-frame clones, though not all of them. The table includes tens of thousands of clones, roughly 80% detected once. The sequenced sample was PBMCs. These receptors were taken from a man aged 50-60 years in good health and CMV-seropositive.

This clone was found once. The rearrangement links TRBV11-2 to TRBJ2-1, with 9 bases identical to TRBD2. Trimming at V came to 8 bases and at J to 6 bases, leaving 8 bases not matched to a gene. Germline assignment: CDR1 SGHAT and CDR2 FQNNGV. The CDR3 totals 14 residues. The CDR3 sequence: CASRPQLAGNEQFF. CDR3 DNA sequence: TGTGCCAGCCGTCCCCAACTAGCGGGCAATGAGCAGTTCTTC. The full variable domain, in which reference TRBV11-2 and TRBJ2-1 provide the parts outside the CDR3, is EAGVAQSPRYKIIEKRQSVAFWCNPISGHATLYWYQQILGQGPKLLIQFQNNGVVDDSQLPKDRFSAERLKGVDSTLKIQPAKLEDSAVYLCASRPQLAGNEQFFGPGTRLTVL.

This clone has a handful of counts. The CDR3, as DNA: TGTGCCAGCAGCTTAGCTCTCCTGGCCCCAGATACGCAGTATTTT. Translation gives CASSLALLAPDTQYF. The V call is TRBV7-8, the J call TRBJ2-3; D gene uncertain. Trimming took off 0 bases at V and 4 bases at J, with 11 bases between the two ends. The CDR3 loop spans 15 amino acids. Germline lookup yields CDR1 SGHVS and CDR2 FQNEAQ.

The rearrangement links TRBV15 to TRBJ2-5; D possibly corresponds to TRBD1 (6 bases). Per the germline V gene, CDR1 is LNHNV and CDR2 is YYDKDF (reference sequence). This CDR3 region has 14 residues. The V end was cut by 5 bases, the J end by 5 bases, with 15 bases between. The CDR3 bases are TGTGCCACCAGCCCCGGGACACTGGGGGAGACCCAGTACTTC. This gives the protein CATSPGTLGETQYF.

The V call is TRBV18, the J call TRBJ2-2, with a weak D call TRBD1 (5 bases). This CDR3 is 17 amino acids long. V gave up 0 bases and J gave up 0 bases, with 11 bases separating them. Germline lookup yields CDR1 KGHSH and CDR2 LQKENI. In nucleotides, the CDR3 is TGTGCCAGCTCACCACCATCGACAGCCGCGAACACCGGGGAGCTGTTTTTT. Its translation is CASSPPSTAANTGELFF.

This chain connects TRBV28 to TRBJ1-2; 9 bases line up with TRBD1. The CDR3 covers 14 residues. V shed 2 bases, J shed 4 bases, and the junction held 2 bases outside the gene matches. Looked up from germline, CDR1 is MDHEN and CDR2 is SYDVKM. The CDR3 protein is CASSLGTGLYGYTF. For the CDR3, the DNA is TGTGCCAGCAGTTTAGGGACAGGGCTCTATGGCTACACCTTC.

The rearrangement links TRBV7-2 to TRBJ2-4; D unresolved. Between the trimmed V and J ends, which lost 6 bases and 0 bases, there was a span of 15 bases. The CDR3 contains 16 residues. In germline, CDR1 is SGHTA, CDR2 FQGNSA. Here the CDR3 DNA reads TGTGCCAGCAGTGTAGATCCTACGAAAGCCAAAAACATTCAGTACTTC. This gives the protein CASSVDPTKAKNIQYF. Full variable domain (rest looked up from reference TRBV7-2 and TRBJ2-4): GAGVSQSPSNKVTEKGKDVELRCDPISGHTALYWYRQSLGQGLEFLIYFQGNSAPDKSGLPSDRFSAERTGGSVSTLTIQRTQQEDSAVYLCASSVDPTKAKNIQYFGAGTRLSVL.

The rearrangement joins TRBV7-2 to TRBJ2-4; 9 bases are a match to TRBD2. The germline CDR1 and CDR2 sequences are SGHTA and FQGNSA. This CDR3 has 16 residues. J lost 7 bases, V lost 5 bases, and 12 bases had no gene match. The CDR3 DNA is TGTGCCAGCAGCCCCTACCAGACTAGCGGTCGTAACATTCAGTACTTC. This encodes CASSPYQTSGRNIQYF. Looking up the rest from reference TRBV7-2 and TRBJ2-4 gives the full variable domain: GAGVSQSPSNKVTEKGKDVELRCDPISGHTALYWYRQSLGQGLEFLIYFQGNSAPDKSGLPSDRFSAERTGGSVSTLTIQRTQQEDSAVYLCASSPYQTSGRNIQYFGAGTRLSVL.

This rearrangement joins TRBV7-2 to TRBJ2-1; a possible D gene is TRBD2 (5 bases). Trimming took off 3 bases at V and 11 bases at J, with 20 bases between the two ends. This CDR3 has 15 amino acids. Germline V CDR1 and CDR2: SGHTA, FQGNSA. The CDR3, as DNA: TGTGCCAGCAGCTTTCCCCCGGCACTAGAACCTCAGCAGTTCTTC. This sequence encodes CASSFPPALEPQQFF.

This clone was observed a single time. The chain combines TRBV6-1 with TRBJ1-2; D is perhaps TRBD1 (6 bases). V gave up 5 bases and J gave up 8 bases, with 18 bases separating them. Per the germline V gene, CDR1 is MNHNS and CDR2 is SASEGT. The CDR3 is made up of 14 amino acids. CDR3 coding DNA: TGTGCCAGCAGTTCATGGGACACCTCGGGGGGCTACACCTTC. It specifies CASSSWDTSGGYTF.

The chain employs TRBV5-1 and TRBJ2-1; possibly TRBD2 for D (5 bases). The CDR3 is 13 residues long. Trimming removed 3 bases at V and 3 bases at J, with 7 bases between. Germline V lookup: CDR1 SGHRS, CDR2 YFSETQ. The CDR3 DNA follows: TGCGCCAGCAGCTACGGGGACTACAATGAGCAGTTCTTC. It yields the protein CASSYGDYNEQFF.

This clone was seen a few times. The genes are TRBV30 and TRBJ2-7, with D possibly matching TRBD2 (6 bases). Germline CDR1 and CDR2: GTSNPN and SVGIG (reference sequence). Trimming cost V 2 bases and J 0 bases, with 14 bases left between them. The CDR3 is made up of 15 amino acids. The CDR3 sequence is CAWSLVAESSYEQYF. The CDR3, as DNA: TGTGCCTGGAGTTTAGTAGCGGAGAGCTCCTACGAGCAGTACTTC. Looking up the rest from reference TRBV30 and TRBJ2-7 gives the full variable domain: SQTIHQWPATLVQPVGSPLSLECTVEGTSNPNLYWYRQAAGRGLQLLFYSVGIGQISSEVPQNLSASRPQDRQFILSSKKLLLSDSGFYLCAWSLVAESSYEQYFGPGTRLTVT.

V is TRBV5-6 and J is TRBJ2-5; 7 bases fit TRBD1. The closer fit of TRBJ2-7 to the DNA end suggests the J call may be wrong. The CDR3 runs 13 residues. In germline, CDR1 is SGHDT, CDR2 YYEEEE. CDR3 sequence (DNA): TGTGCCAGCAGCATACTCAGGGGGTACGAGCAGTACTTC. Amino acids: CASSILRGYEQYF.

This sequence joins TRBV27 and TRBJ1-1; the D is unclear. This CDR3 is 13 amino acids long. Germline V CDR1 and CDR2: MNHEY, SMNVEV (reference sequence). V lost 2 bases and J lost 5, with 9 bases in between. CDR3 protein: CASSLAGWTEAFF. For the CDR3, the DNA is TGTGCCAGCAGTTTAGCCGGGTGGACTGAAGCTTTCTTT.

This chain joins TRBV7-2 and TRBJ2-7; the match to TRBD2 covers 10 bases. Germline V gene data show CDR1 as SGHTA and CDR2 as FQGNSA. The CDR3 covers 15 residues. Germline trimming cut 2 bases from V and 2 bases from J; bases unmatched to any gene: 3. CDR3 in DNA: TGTGCCAGCAGCTTACTAGCGGGAGCGCCCTACGAGCAGTACTTC. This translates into CASSLLAGAPYEQYF.

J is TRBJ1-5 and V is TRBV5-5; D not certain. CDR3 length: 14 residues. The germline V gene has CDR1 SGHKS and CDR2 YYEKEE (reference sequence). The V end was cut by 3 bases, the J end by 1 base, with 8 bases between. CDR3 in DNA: TGTGCCAGCAGCTCGACGGGAAGCAATCAGCCCCAGCATTTT. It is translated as CASSSTGSNQPQHF.

CDR3 in amino acids: CASSLSQAQRQYF. DNA for the CDR3: TGTGCCAGCAGCTTGAGTCAAGCCCAGCGGCAGTACTTC. This chain joins TRBV7-9 and TRBJ2-7, with D unclear. CDR3 size: 13 residues. V lost 3 bases and J lost 9, with 15 bases in between. Germline V gives CDR1 SEHNR, CDR2 FQNEAQ (reference sequence).

CDR3 region: CASSEEGGVRVDTQYF. The CDR3 nucleotides are TGTGCCAGCAGTGAAGAAGGAGGGGTGCGTGTAGATACGCAGTATTTT. The chain recombines TRBV2 with TRBJ2-3; perhaps TRBD2 as D (6 bases). This CDR3 is 16 amino acids long. V lost 1 base, J lost 5 bases, and 16 bases lay in between. Germline CDR1 is SNHLY and CDR2 is FYNNEI.

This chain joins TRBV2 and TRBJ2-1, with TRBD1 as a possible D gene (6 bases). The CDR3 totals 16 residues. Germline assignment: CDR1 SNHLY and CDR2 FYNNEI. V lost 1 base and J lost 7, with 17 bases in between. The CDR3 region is CASSEETGIQLNEQFF. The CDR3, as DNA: TGTGCCAGCAGTGAAGAAACAGGGATACAGTTAAATGAGCAGTTCTTC.

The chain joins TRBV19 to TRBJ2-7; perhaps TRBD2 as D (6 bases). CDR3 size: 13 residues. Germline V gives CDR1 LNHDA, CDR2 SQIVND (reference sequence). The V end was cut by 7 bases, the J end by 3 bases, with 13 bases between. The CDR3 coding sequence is TGTGCCAGTAAAAAAGGAGGGGACTACGAGCAGTACTTC. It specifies CASKKGGDYEQYF.

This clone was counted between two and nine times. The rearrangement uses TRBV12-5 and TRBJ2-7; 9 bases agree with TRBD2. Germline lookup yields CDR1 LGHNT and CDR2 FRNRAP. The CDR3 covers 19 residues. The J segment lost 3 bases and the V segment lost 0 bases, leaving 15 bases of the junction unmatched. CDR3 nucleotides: TGTGCTAGTGGTTTGGTAACTGCTGGCGGGAGGGACGTGAACTACGAGCAGTACTTC. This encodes CASGLVTAGGRDVNYEQYF.

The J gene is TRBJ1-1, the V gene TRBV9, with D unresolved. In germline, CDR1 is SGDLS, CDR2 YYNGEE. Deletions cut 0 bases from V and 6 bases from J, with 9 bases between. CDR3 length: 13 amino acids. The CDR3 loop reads CASSVEMDSEAFF. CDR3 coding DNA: TGTGCCAGCAGCGTAGAGATGGACTCTGAAGCTTTCTTT. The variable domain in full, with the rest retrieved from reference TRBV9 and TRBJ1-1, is DSGVTQTPKHLITATGQRVTLRCSPRSGDLSVYWYQQSLDQGLQFLIQYYNGEERAKGNILERFSAQQFPDLHSELNLSSLELGDSALYFCASSVEMDSEAFFGQGTRLTVV.

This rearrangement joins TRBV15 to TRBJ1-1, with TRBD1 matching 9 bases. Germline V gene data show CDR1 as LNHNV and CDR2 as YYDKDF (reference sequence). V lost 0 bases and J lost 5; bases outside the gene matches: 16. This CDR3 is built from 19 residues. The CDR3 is CATSRDFIRSDRGGTEAFF. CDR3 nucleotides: TGTGCCACCAGCAGAGATTTTATTAGGTCGGACAGGGGAGGAACTGAAGCTTTCTTT.